What follows are 20 T cell receptor beta chains derived from one specimen sequenced in a study of blood T cell repertoires in COVID-19 (dated by TCRdb to between 2020 and 2021). The protocol used for the library was the immunoSEQ multiplex PCR assay. Sourced from immuneACCESS, this table was stored by TCRdb with only in-frame sequences that have V and J called. A share of the clones is absent; for the studies checked, an unresolved V gene accounts for under half, and the remainder has no known explanation. This sample comprises 200,000 or so clones, more than 75% of them detected only once. The top ten clonotypes cover approximately 4.8% of the sample. The sample consisted of peripheral blood. The receptors derive from a middle-aged man with acute or convalescent COVID-19.

V usage is TRBV18 and J usage is TRBJ1-1, with 9 bases identical to TRBD1. The CDR3 runs 16 residues. Germline-derived CDR1 and CDR2 are KGHSH and LQKENI. V gave up 3 bases and J gave up 5 bases; unmatched junction bases: 10. Here the CDR3 reads CASSPPGTGFGTEAFF. The CDR3 nucleotides read TGTGCCAGCTCACCTCCCGGGACAGGGTTTGGGACTGAAGCTTTCTTT.

The CDR3 sequence: CASSQGPTGAGNQPQHF. CDR3 sequence (DNA): TGCGCCAGCAGCCAAGGACCGACAGGGGCTGGCAATCAGCCCCAGCATTTT. The J gene is TRBJ1-5, the V gene TRBV4-1, with TRBD1 matching over 8 bases. This CDR3 is 17 amino acids long. Germline CDR1 MGHRA, CDR2 YSYEKL. J gave up 2 bases and V 1 base, and 7 bases lay outside the gene matches.

V usage is TRBV9 and J usage is TRBJ2-5; TRBD2 is a possible D gene (6 bases). V shed 0 bases and J shed 3 bases, with 6 bases lying between them. Germline lookup yields CDR1 SGDLS and CDR2 YYNGEE. The CDR3 runs 13 residues. The CDR3 protein is CASSVGGKETQYF. The CDR3 DNA sequence: TGTGCCAGCAGCGTAGGCGGGAAAGAGACCCAGTACTTC.

This sequence joins TRBV6-1 and TRBJ1-5; D is possibly TRBD1 (5 bases). The CDR3 runs to 15 residues. CDR1 is MNHNS and CDR2 is SASEGT in the germline V gene. The germline V and J ends were trimmed by 0 bases and 7 bases, with 13 bases remaining between them. The CDR3 DNA follows: TGTGCCAGCAGTGAAGCAGGGCAGGGTCGCCAGCCCCAGCATTTT. This encodes CASSEAGQGRQPQHF.

The genes are TRBV13 and TRBJ2-2, with 7 bases lining up with TRBD1. The V segment lost 5 bases and the J segment 1 base; nucleotides outside the gene matches: 7. CDR1 is PRHDT and CDR2 is FYEKMQ in the germline V gene (reference sequence). This CDR3 spans 16 amino acids. The CDR3 DNA sequence: TGTGCCAGCAGCCTCCCGGGACAGCAGAACACCGGGGAGCTGTTTTTT. Translation gives CASSLPGQQNTGELFF.

The rearrangement joins TRBV9 to TRBJ1-6; D not certain. The length of the CDR3 is 16 residues. V shed 4 bases and J shed 9 bases, with 20 bases lying between them. CDR1 is SGDLS and CDR2 is YYNGEE in the germline V gene. The CDR3 is CASSPTGGRTGSPLHF. The CDR3 nucleotides read TGTGCCAGCAGCCCCACCGGAGGGCGGACGGGTTCACCCCTCCACTTT.

The chain uses TRBV18 and TRBJ1-2; 8 bases are a match to TRBD1. The CDR3 sequence is 13 residues long. With V trimmed by 5 bases and J by 1 base, 0 bases remained unmatched. The germline V gene encodes CDR1 KGHSH and CDR2 LQKENI. The CDR3 bases are TGTGCCAGCTCAGACAGGGGTAACTATGGCTACACCTTC. Protein product: CASSDRGNYGYTF.

The V gene is TRBV2, the J gene TRBJ2-7, with 9 bases aligning to TRBD1. Germline V CDR1 and CDR2: SNHLY, FYNNEI. The CDR3 has 15 residues. The ends lost 9 bases at V and 2 bases at J; junction bases unmatched: 11. CDR3 sequence reads: CARLQPGQGPYEQYF. The CDR3 coding sequence is TGTGCCAGACTTCAACCGGGACAGGGACCCTACGAGCAGTACTTC.

The rearrangement links TRBV9 to TRBJ2-2, with 7 bases lining up with TRBD1. The CDR3 has 17 amino acids. The J segment lost 4 bases and the V segment lost 0 bases, leaving 9 bases of the junction unmatched. Germline V gene sequence: CDR1 SGDLS, CDR2 YYNGEE. As DNA, the CDR3 is TGTGCCAGCAGCGTAGCCTCCGGGACAGAACTCACCGGGGAGCTGTTTTTT. Encoded protein: CASSVASGTELTGELFF.

The V call is TRBV14, the J call TRBJ1-1, with D hard to call. Germline values: CDR1 SGHDN, CDR2 FVKESK. The CDR3 has 16 residues. V gave up 4 bases and J gave up 8 bases, with 23 bases separating them. CDR3: CASSPDPRVAHSEAFF. CDR3 DNA sequence: TGTGCCAGCAGCCCAGACCCTCGGGTGGCGCACTCGGAAGCTTTCTTT.

The gene calls are TRBV27 and TRBJ1-2, with D perhaps TRBD1 (6 bases). V lost 6 bases and J 4 bases, leaving 15 bases between the germline ends. The CDR3 is 14 residues long. Germline loops: CDR1 MNHEY, CDR2 SMNVEV (reference sequence). CDR3 region: CASSPRGGAYGYTF. The CDR3 DNA sequence: TGTGCCAGCAGCCCGCGGGGGGGGGCCTATGGCTACACCTTC.

The chain carries TRBV7-9 and TRBJ1-4; 10 bases agree with TRBD1. V shed 0 bases and J 6 bases; nucleotides not matched to a gene: 1. CDR3 size: 15 residues. The V gene's germline CDR1 is SEHNR and CDR2 FQNEAQ (reference sequence). The CDR3 here is CASSLAGTGDEKLFF. The CDR3 nucleotides read TGTGCCAGCAGCTTAGCCGGGACAGGGGATGAAAAACTGTTTTTT. Full variable domain (missing parts from reference TRBV7-9 and TRBJ1-4): DTGVSQNPRHKITKRGQNVTFRCDPISEHNRLYWYRQTLGQGPEFLTYFQNEAQLEKSRLLSDRFSAERPKGSFSTLEIQRTEQGDSAMYLCASSLAGTGDEKLFFGSGTQLSVL.

The chain couples TRBV2 to TRBJ1-5; D perhaps matches TRBD1 (6 bases). Germline-derived CDR1 and CDR2 are SNHLY and FYNNEI. Deletions cut 5 bases from V and 4 bases from J, with 12 bases between. CDR3 length equals 14 residues. The CDR3 is CASSPDSRNQPQHF. The CDR3 DNA sequence: TGTGCCAGCAGTCCGGACAGCCGAAATCAGCCCCAGCATTTT.

Note on this clone: Additional DNA sequences in this sample encode the identical CDR3. CDR3 DNA: TGTGCCAGCTCTCCGGACAGGAAGAACACTGAAGCTTTCTTT. Translated, it gives CASSPDRKNTEAFF. The chain links TRBV18 to TRBJ1-1; 7 bases line up with TRBD1. The germline V gene encodes CDR1 KGHSH and CDR2 LQKENI. The CDR3 has 14 residues. The V segment lost 6 bases and the J segment 1 base; nucleotides outside the gene matches: 5.

V and J are TRBV4-1 and TRBJ1-2, with unresolved D. Germline values: CDR1 MGHRA, CDR2 YSYEKL. CDR3 size: 14 residues. With 0 bases removed from V and 2 bases from J, the gap between germline ends came to 7 bases. In DNA form, the CDR3 reads TGCGCCAGCAGCCAAGATGAGCTAAACTATGGCTACACCTTC. Its protein product is CASSQDELNYGYTF.

This clone was counted only a few times. The chain couples TRBV5-6 to TRBJ1-3, with D unclear. Trimming removed 0 bases at V and 2 bases at J, with 6 bases between. From germline, CDR1 is SGHDT and CDR2 YYEEEE. The CDR3 is 14 residues long. The chain's CDR3 is CASSLVAPGNTIYF. The CDR3 region has the DNA TGTGCCAGCAGCTTGGTGGCTCCTGGAAACACCATATATTTT.

The chain joins TRBV7-7 to TRBJ2-7; no clear D gene. Germline V gene lookup returns CDR1 SSHAT and CDR2 FNYEAQ (reference sequence). With 0 bases removed from V and 4 bases from J, the gap between germline ends came to 7 bases. This CDR3 region has 13 residues. This chain's CDR3 is CASSLAPGYEQYF. DNA of the CDR3: TGTGCCAGCAGCTTAGCGCCAGGATACGAGCAGTACTTC.

This clone was observed once. The chain uses TRBV10-3 and TRBJ1-1; TRBD1 matches at 12 bases. CDR3 length: 14 residues. Germline CDR1 ENHRY, CDR2 SYGVKD. Trimming took 10 bases from V and 7 from J; bases not matched to a gene: 10. The CDR3 sequence is CATRWDRGQGEAFF. The CDR3 DNA reads TGTGCCACCAGGTGGGACAGGGGGCAAGGTGAAGCTTTCTTT.

The genes are TRBV19 and TRBJ1-1, with TRBD1 identical over 7 bases. V lost 7 bases and J lost 0; bases outside the gene matches: 5. The CDR3 extends over 14 amino acids. CDR1 is LNHDA, CDR2 SQIVND, per germline (reference sequence). CDR3 coding DNA: TGTGCCAGTACCTACAGGGGACTGAACACTGAAGCTTTCTTT. Translating it yields CASTYRGLNTEAFF.

The V and J genes are TRBV19 and TRBJ1-2, with 7 positions matching TRBD1. CDR1 is LNHDA, CDR2 SQIVND, per germline (reference sequence). The ends lost 5 bases at V and 7 bases at J; junction bases unmatched: 4. The CDR3 runs 12 residues. The CDR3 protein is CASSEGARGYTF. CDR3 sequence (DNA): TGTGCCAGTAGTGAGGGGGCGCGTGGCTACACCTTC.